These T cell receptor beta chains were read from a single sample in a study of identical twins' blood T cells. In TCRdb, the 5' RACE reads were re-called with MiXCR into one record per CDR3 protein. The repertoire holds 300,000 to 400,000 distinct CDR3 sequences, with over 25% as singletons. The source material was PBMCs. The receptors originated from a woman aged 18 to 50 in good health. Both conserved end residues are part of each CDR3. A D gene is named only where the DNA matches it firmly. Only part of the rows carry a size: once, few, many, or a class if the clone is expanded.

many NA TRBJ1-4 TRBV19 TGTGCCAGTAGTATGAAGGGGACTAATGAAAAACTGTTTTTT CASSMKGTNEKLFF
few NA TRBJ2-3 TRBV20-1 TGCAGTGCTTCTCTCACAGATACGCAGTATTTT CSASLTDTQYF
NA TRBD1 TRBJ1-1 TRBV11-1 TGTGCCAGCAGCCGCACAGGGGCCGCTACGGCTTTCTTT CASSRTGAATAFF
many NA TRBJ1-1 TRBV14 TGTGCCAGCAGCCGCGACCTGAACACTGAAGCTTTCTTT CASSRDLNTEAFF
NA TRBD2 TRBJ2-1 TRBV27 TGTGCCAGCAGTTTATACAGTTCAGCGGGAGCCCCGTTCTTC CASSLYSSAGAPFF
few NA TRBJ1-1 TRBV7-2 TGTGCCAGCAGCTGGTCGACAGCGATCACTGAAGCTTTCTTT CASSWSTAITEAFF
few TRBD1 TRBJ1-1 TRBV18 TGTGCCAGCTCGCCGAGCGGGACAGAGGACACTGAAGCTTTCTTT CASSPSGTEDTEAFF
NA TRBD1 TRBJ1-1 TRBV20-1 TGCAGTGCTAACCGGGACAGGTTGAACACTGAAGCTTTCTTT CSANRDRLNTEAFF
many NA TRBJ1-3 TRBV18 TGTGCCAGCTCACCACGAACAGGGAATGGAAACACCATATATTTT CASSPRTGNGNTIYF
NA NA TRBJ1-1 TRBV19 TGTGCCAGTAGGGGCAGTTTTTTGAACACTGAAGCTTTCTTT CASRGSFLNTEAFF
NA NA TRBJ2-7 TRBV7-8 TGTGCCAGCAGCTCCGAAGCAAATCGTCTCTACGAGCAGTACTTC CASSSEANRLYEQYF
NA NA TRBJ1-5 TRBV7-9 TGTGCCAGCAGCTGTCTGACAGGTTCGCCCCAGCATTTT CASSCLTGSPQHF
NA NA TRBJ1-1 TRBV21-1 TGTGCCAGCTGCCCCACGGGTCCGAACACTGAAGCTTTCTTT CASCPTGPNTEAFF
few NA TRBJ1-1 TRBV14 TGTGCCAGCAGCCAGAGGGACGGGTACACTGAAGCTTTCTTT CASSQRDGYTEAFF
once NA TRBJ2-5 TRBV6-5 TGTGCCAGCAGTTACATGGTTGGAGAGACCCAGTACTTC CASSYMVGETQYF
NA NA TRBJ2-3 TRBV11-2 TGTGCCAGCAGCCGCCGGAGTTACACAGATACGCAGTATTTT CASSRRSYTDTQYF
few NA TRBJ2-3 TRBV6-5 TGTGCCAGCAGTTACCGGGGCACAGATACGCAGTATTTT CASSYRGTDTQYF
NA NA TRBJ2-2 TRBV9 TGTACCAGCAGCGTACGGGGCGGCGGGGAGCTGTTTTTT CTSSVRGGGELFF
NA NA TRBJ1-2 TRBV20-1 TGCAGTGCTAGTCCCGCAGGTGGGACTCCCTATGGCTACGCCTTC CSASPAGGTPYGYAF